This entry features one T cell receptor (beta chain) sequence. Antigen: not known. This entry belongs to a study of T cells after yellow fever vaccination. General study points: Any FACS-sorted repertoire could hold abundant clonotypes that contaminate it from the bulk population. Compared with primary, the secondary response was weaker and peaked at day 5, not 15. Post-booster samples contained most primary-vaccination clones (around 95% CD4, roughly 88% CD8).

Researchers made TCR cDNA using 5'RACE template switching, and this step added a universal primer site and UMIs. TCRdb re-called the 5' RACE reads through MiXCR, storing one row per CDR3 protein. The sample holds under 400,000 distinct CDR3 sequences, approximately 13% seen once. Germline-derived CDR1 and CDR2 are LNHDA and SQIVND (reference sequence). This CDR3 has 15 residues. The V end lost 3 bases, the J end lost 0 bases, and 6 bases lay between the germline ends. This TCR came from a young man who received the YFV17D yellow fever vaccine. Here the sequenced sample was CD4+ T cells sorted from PBMCs, taken 15 days after the yellow fever booster vaccination. The rearrangement joins TRBV19 to TRBJ2-6; the D is unclear. This CDR3 is CASSIIHSGANVLTF. In DNA, the CDR3 is TGTGCCAGTAGTATTATCCACTCTGGGGCCAACGTCCTGACTTTC.